Each of the 14 T cell receptor beta chains below was sequenced from the same sample in a study of blood T cell repertoires in COVID-19. Using immunoSEQ multiplex PCR, the repertoire was profiled, and TCRdb retains in-frame clones only, with some absent. Seen here are 150,000 or so clones, approximately 93% observed once, and the top ten hold just under 2%. Material for sequencing was peripheral blood. The receptors stem from a woman aged 60 to 75 with COVID-19, enrolled during active disease.

The chain has TRBV6-1 and TRBJ2-2; a weak D match, TRBD2 (5 bases). Germline loops: CDR1 MNHNS, CDR2 SASEGT. CDR3 size: 16 residues. V shed 4 bases and J shed 4 bases, with 16 bases lying between them. The CDR3 spells CASSAPPDCFTGELFF. CDR3 bases: TGTGCCAGCAGTGCTCCCCCGGACTGTTTCACCGGGGAGCTGTTTTTT.

This chain links TRBV20-1 with TRBJ1-2; TRBD1 is a possible D gene (6 bases). Germline assignment: CDR1 DFQATT and CDR2 SNEGSKA (reference sequence). V lost 3 bases and J lost 3, with 17 bases in between. This CDR3 comprises 15 residues. CDR3: CSASPPGHSYYGYTF. In DNA form, the CDR3 reads TGCAGTGCTAGTCCTCCGGGACATTCTTACTATGGCTACACCTTC.

CDR3 DNA sequence: TGTGCCAGCAGTTATCGGGACAGCCTACAGGGGCAGTTCTTC. It is translated as CASSYRDSLQGQFF. The rearrangement uses TRBV6-2 or TRBV6-3 and TRBJ2-1, with 7 bases lining up with TRBD1. V was pared by 3 bases and J by 12 bases, with 11 bases of the junction left unmatched. The CDR3 contains 14 residues. Germline CDR1 reads MNHEY; CDR2 reads SVGEGT.

The chain has TRBV9 and TRBJ1-2; 8 nucleotides line up with TRBD1. This CDR3 has 14 amino acids. J was trimmed by 8 bases and V by 2 bases; bases with no gene match: 8. Germline CDR1 is SGDLS and CDR2 is YYNGEE. In DNA, the CDR3 is TGTGCCAGCAGCGTTGGCCAGGGGGCCTTGGGCTACACCTTC. Protein sequence: CASSVGQGALGYTF.

This clone was counted a single time. V is TRBV7-2 and J is TRBJ1-1; TRBD1 might be the D (6 bases). Germline V gives CDR1 SGHTA, CDR2 FQGNSA. V gave up 5 bases and J gave up 1 base, with 11 bases separating them. This CDR3 is 14 amino acids long. The CDR3 region has the DNA TGTGCCAGCAGCCAGCAGGGGACGAACACTGAAGCTTTCTTT. As protein: CASSQQGTNTEAFF.

The V and J genes are TRBV5-1 and TRBJ1-6; a possible D gene is TRBD1 (5 bases). Trimming took off 7 bases at V and 3 bases at J, with 26 bases between the two ends. CDR1 SGHRS and CDR2 YFSETQ come from the germline V gene. This CDR3 has 19 amino acids. CDR3 sequence (DNA): TGCGCCAGCCGACAGAACACCCTTACCCTTACTGACTATAATTCACCCCTCCACTTT. Amino acid sequence: CASRQNTLTLTDYNSPLHF.

The genes are TRBV25-1 and TRBJ1-1; D perhaps matches TRBD1 (5 bases). This CDR3 has 17 amino acids. Germline CDR1 and CDR2: MGHDK and SYGVNS. The V end lost 2 bases, the J end lost 1 base, and 17 bases lay between the germline ends. The CDR3 sequence is CASSEGQGLPSNTEAFF. For the CDR3, the DNA is TGTGCCAGCAGTGAAGGCCAGGGTTTACCGTCGAACACTGAAGCTTTCTTT.

J is TRBJ2-4 and V is TRBV2, with 12 positions matching TRBD2. The CDR3 runs to 18 residues. The germline gives CDR1 SNHLY, CDR2 FYNNEI. This CDR3 is CASQKSSGGAWSGNIQYF. The CDR3, as DNA: TGTGCAAGCCAAAAGTCTAGCGGGGGGGCCTGGTCAGGGAACATTCAGTACTTC.

DNA of the CDR3: TGTGCCAGCAGCACACGGACACAGGGGAGCGGTGAAAAACTGTTTTTT. Residues: CASSTRTQGSGEKLFF. V is TRBV13 and J is TRBJ1-4; 7 bases agree with TRBD1. From germline, CDR1 is PRHDT and CDR2 FYEKMQ (reference sequence). This CDR3 region has 16 residues. The V segment lost 5 bases and the J segment 7 bases; nucleotides outside the gene matches: 13. Filled out from reference TRBV13 and TRBJ1-4, the complete variable domain reads AAGVIQSPRHLIKEKRETATLKCYPIPRHDTVYWYQQGPGQDPQFLISFYEKMQSDKGSIPDRFSAQQFSDYHSELNMSSLELGDSALYFCASSTRTQGSGEKLFFGSGTQLSVL.

The rearrangement uses TRBV29-1 and TRBJ1-4; tentative D call: TRBD1 (5 bases). Between the trimmed V and J ends, which lost 7 bases and 7 bases, there was a span of 37 bases. Looked up from germline, CDR1 is SQVTM and CDR2 is ANQGSEA. CDR3 length: 20 residues. CDR3 nucleotide sequence: TGCAGCGCCATCACAATTTTTGGGCAGGGAGGAAGATTGGGTCCTGAAAAACTGTTTTTT. Its protein is CSAITIFGQGGRLGPEKLFF. The full variable domain, with the rest looked up from reference TRBV29-1 and TRBJ1-4, is SAVISQKPSRDICQRGTSLTIQCQVDSQVTMMFWYRQQPGQSLTLIATANQGSEATYESGFVIDKFPISRPNLTFSTLTVSNMSPEDSSIYLCSAITIFGQGGRLGPEKLFFGSGTQLSVL.

This clone appeared once. The gene calls are TRBV19 and TRBJ1-3; D perhaps matches TRBD1 (5 bases). Germline CDR1 and CDR2: LNHDA and SQIVND (reference sequence). CDR3 length equals 17 residues. The V end lost 1 base, the J end lost 0 bases, and 13 bases lay between the germline ends. CDR3 region: CASSIGGTQSSGNTIYF. The CDR3 nucleotides read TGTGCCAGTAGTATAGGCGGGACTCAGAGCTCTGGAAACACCATATATTTT.

The rearrangement joins TRBV19 to TRBJ1-5, with D possibly matching TRBD1 (6 bases). Germline V gene sequence: CDR1 LNHDA, CDR2 SQIVND (reference sequence). The ends were cut back, 1 base at V and 0 bases at J, with 10 bases in the middle. This CDR3 has 16 residues. Written as DNA, the CDR3 is TGTGCCAGTAGTATAGGTGGACAGACTAGCAATCAGCCCCAGCATTTT. This gives the protein CASSIGGQTSNQPQHF.

The chain recombines TRBV9 with TRBJ1-6; D ambiguous. With 0 bases removed from V and 12 bases from J, the gap between germline ends came to 10 bases. This CDR3 contains 13 residues. Looked up from germline, CDR1 is SGDLS and CDR2 is YYNGEE. The CDR3: CASSVAGEVPLHF. CDR3 DNA: TGTGCCAGCAGCGTAGCGGGAGAAGTACCCCTCCACTTT.

The chain employs TRBV6-2 or TRBV6-3 and TRBJ1-1; D remains unclear. This CDR3 comprises 13 residues. Trimming took 2 bases from V and 8 from J, leaving 12 bases between them. CDR1 is MNHEY and CDR2 is SVGEGT in the germline V gene. The CDR3 reads CASSYGRGSEAFF. The CDR3 DNA reads as TGTGCCAGCAGTTACGGACGGGGATCCGAAGCTTTCTTT.